This T cell receptor (beta chain) was sequenced during a study of response to subunit inactivated influenza vaccine. Points from the study as a whole: Each seasonal influenza vaccination, the authors suggested, recruits few new T cells.

TCRdb re-called the RT-PCR reads through MiXCR, storing one row per CDR3 protein. The sample yields hundreds of thousands of distinct CDR3 sequences, approximately 12% seen once. Germline V gene sequence: CDR1 MNHEY, CDR2 SVGEGT. CDR3 length: 16 residues. V lost 2 bases, J lost 3 bases, and 6 bases stayed unmatched. As for this clonotype: The target antigen is unknown.

J is TRBJ2-3 and V is TRBV6-2 or TRBV6-3; the match to TRBD2 covers 9 bases. The material sequenced was non-naive T cells sorted from PBMCs, taken less than 15 days before vaccination. This receptor was identified in a man aged 50-60 years who received an inactivated influenza vaccine. CDR3 coding DNA: TGTGCCAGCAGTTACGTGGCGGGAGGGAGGACAGATACGCAGTATTTT. It translates to CASSYVAGGRTDTQYF.